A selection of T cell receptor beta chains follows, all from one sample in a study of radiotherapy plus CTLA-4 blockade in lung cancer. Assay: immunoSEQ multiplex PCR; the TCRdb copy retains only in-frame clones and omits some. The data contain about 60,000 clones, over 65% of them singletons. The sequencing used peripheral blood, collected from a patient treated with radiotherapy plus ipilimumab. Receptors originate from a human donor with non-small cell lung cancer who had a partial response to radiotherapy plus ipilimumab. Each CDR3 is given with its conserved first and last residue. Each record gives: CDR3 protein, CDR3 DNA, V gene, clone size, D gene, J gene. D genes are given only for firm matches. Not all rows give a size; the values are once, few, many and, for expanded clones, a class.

cdr3_aa: CASTPGPYSNQPQHF
cdr3_nt: TGTGCCAGTACCCCAGGGCCCTATAGCAATCAGCCCCAGCATTTT
v_call: TRBV19
clone_size: NA
d_call: NA
j_call: TRBJ1-5

cdr3_aa: CASSEQRSYEQYF
cdr3_nt: TGTGCCAGCAGTGAACAGCGCTCCTACGAGCAGTACTTC
v_call: TRBV6-1
clone_size: few
d_call: NA
j_call: TRBJ2-7

cdr3_aa: CASSQDGAGVSNTGELFF
cdr3_nt: TGCGCCAGCAGCCAAGATGGGGCAGGCGTTTCGAACACCGGGGAGCTGTTTTTT
v_call: TRBV4-3
clone_size: NA
d_call: NA
j_call: TRBJ2-2

cdr3_aa: CASSYSETGAGYTF
cdr3_nt: TGTGCCAGCAGTTACTCGGAGACAGGGGCTGGCTACACCTTC
v_call: TRBV6-5
clone_size: NA
d_call: TRBD1
j_call: TRBJ1-2

cdr3_aa: CASSEKIGGREGGYTF
cdr3_nt: TGTGCCAGCAGTGAAAAAATCGGTGGTCGGGAGGGTGGCTACACCTTC
v_call: TRBV6-1
clone_size: NA
d_call: NA
j_call: TRBJ1-2

cdr3_aa: CASTRGGGNYGYTF
cdr3_nt: TGTGCCAGCACCCGTGGAGGGGGCAACTATGGCTACACCTTC
v_call: TRBV6-5
clone_size: once
d_call: TRBD1
j_call: TRBJ1-2

cdr3_aa: CASSLEVTGEGKLFF
cdr3_nt: TGCGCCAGCAGCTTGGAGGTGACAGGGGAGGGAAAACTGTTTTTT
v_call: TRBV5-1
clone_size: NA
d_call: TRBD1
j_call: TRBJ1-4

cdr3_aa: CASSLWGTGDEKLFF
cdr3_nt: TGTGCCAGCAGCTTGTGGGGGACAGGGGATGAAAAACTGTTTTTT
v_call: TRBV5-4
clone_size: NA
d_call: TRBD1
j_call: TRBJ1-4

cdr3_aa: CASSSTPGGATEAFF
cdr3_nt: TGTGCCAGCAGCTCCACCCCCGGGGGAGCCACTGAAGCTTTCTTT
v_call: TRBV7-9
clone_size: NA
d_call: NA
j_call: TRBJ1-1

cdr3_aa: CSARTQQGEVAEAFF
cdr3_nt: TGCAGCGCTAGAACCCAGCAGGGGGAAGTCGCTGAAGCTTTCTTT
v_call: TRBV29-1
clone_size: once
d_call: TRBD1
j_call: TRBJ1-1

cdr3_aa: CASTQGGQGADTQYF
cdr3_nt: TGTGCCAGCACCCAGGGCGGACAGGGAGCAGATACGCAGTATTTT
v_call: TRBV2
clone_size: NA
d_call: TRBD1
j_call: TRBJ2-3

cdr3_aa: CASSFRTSGSQETQYF
cdr3_nt: TGTGCCAGCAGCTTCAGGACTAGCGGGAGCCAAGAGACCCAGTACTTC
v_call: TRBV5-6
clone_size: NA
d_call: TRBD2
j_call: TRBJ2-5

cdr3_aa: CSVEGLSTSNTGELFF
cdr3_nt: TGCAGCGTTGAAGGGTTGAGCACCTCGAACACCGGGGAGCTGTTTTTT
v_call: TRBV29-1
clone_size: NA
d_call: NA
j_call: TRBJ2-2

cdr3_aa: CASSLGDTGYTF
cdr3_nt: TGTGCCAGCAGTTTGGGTGACACTGGCTACACCTTC
v_call: TRBV28
clone_size: NA
d_call: NA
j_call: TRBJ1-2

cdr3_aa: CASSFRDRGLFGEKLFF
cdr3_nt: TGCGCCAGCAGTTTCCGGGACAGGGGGTTGTTCGGTGAAAAACTGTTTTTT
v_call: TRBV23-1
clone_size: NA
d_call: TRBD1
j_call: TRBJ1-4

cdr3_aa: CASRGLATYNEQFF
cdr3_nt: TGTGCCAGCAGGGGACTAGCAACCTACAATGAGCAGTTCTTC
v_call: TRBV6-1
clone_size: NA
d_call: TRBD2
j_call: TRBJ2-1

cdr3_aa: CASSLAQGTSYGYTF
cdr3_nt: TGCGCCAGCAGCTTGGCTCAGGGAACGAGCTATGGCTACACCTTC
v_call: TRBV5-1
clone_size: NA
d_call: NA
j_call: TRBJ1-2

cdr3_aa: CAIGRVFTDTQYF
cdr3_nt: TGTGCCATCGGGAGGGTTTTCACAGATACGCAGTATTTT
v_call: TRBV10-3
clone_size: NA
d_call: TRBD2
j_call: TRBJ2-3

cdr3_aa: CASSLLAGAFTDTQYF
cdr3_nt: TGTGCCAGCAGCTTATTAGCGGGGGCCTTCACAGATACGCAGTATTTT
v_call: TRBV7-9
clone_size: NA
d_call: TRBD2
j_call: TRBJ2-3

cdr3_aa: CSVGNADNEQFF
cdr3_nt: TGCAGCGTGGGTAACGCGGACAATGAGCAGTTCTTC
v_call: TRBV29-1
clone_size: NA
d_call: NA
j_call: TRBJ2-1

cdr3_aa: CSVEDRPGRYTF
cdr3_nt: TGCAGCGTTGAAGATCGGCCAGGGCGGTACACCTTC
v_call: TRBV29-1
clone_size: NA
d_call: NA
j_call: TRBJ1-2

cdr3_aa: CAWSVRTGAVVTEAFF
cdr3_nt: TGTGCCTGGAGTGTACGGACAGGGGCGGTTGTCACTGAAGCTTTCTTT
v_call: TRBV30
clone_size: NA
d_call: TRBD1
j_call: TRBJ1-1

cdr3_aa: CASSLALRGDTDTQYF
cdr3_nt: TGTGCCAGCAGCTTAGCGTTGCGGGGCGACACAGATACGCAGTATTTT
v_call: TRBV7-9
clone_size: NA
d_call: NA
j_call: TRBJ2-3

cdr3_aa: CASSDRGGRAGANVLTF
cdr3_nt: TGTGCCAGCAGCGACCGGGGGGGGAGGGCTGGGGCCAACGTCCTGACTTTC
v_call: TRBV9
clone_size: NA
d_call: TRBD2
j_call: TRBJ2-6

cdr3_aa: CASSKHRGSSYNEQFF
cdr3_nt: TGTGCCAGCAGTAAGCACAGGGGTTCGTCCTACAATGAGCAGTTCTTC
v_call: TRBV28
clone_size: NA
d_call: TRBD1
j_call: TRBJ2-1

cdr3_aa: CASSPGQWGAEAFF
cdr3_nt: TGTGCCAGCTCACCCGGACAGTGGGGCGCGGAAGCTTTCTTT
v_call: TRBV18
clone_size: NA
d_call: NA
j_call: TRBJ1-1

cdr3_aa: CASSLLRQGGTGELFF
cdr3_nt: TGTGCCAGCAGTTTACTCAGGCAGGGTGGCACCGGGGAGCTGTTTTTT
v_call: TRBV27
clone_size: NA
d_call: NA
j_call: TRBJ2-2

cdr3_aa: CASRSVAGEGEQYF
cdr3_nt: TGTGCCAGCCGGTCGGTAGCAGGGGAAGGGGAGCAGTACTTC
v_call: TRBV18
clone_size: NA
d_call: NA
j_call: TRBJ2-7

cdr3_aa: CSVRFRDTLFKYEQYF
cdr3_nt: TGCAGCGTCCGTTTCCGGGACACCCTATTTAAGTACGAGCAGTACTTC
v_call: TRBV29-1
clone_size: few
d_call: NA
j_call: TRBJ2-7

cdr3_aa: CASSFMGQGYTGELFF
cdr3_nt: TGTGCCAGCAGCTTCATGGGACAGGGGTACACCGGGGAGCTGTTTTTT
v_call: TRBV11-1
clone_size: NA
d_call: TRBD1
j_call: TRBJ2-2

cdr3_aa: CASSYGEINTEAFF
cdr3_nt: TGTGCCAGCAGTTACGGAGAAATCAACACTGAAGCTTTCTTT
v_call: TRBV6-5
clone_size: NA
d_call: NA
j_call: TRBJ1-1

cdr3_aa: CASSGWTLNTDTQYF
cdr3_nt: TGTGCCAGCAGTGGCTGGACTTTGAACACAGATACGCAGTATTTT
v_call: TRBV6-1
clone_size: NA
d_call: NA
j_call: TRBJ2-3

cdr3_aa: CASSPEVSSYEQYF
cdr3_nt: TGTGCCAGCAGCCCCGAAGTGAGCTCCTACGAGCAGTACTTC
v_call: TRBV7-9
clone_size: NA
d_call: NA
j_call: TRBJ2-7

cdr3_aa: CASRDVGGNTDTQYF
cdr3_nt: TGTGCCAGTAGAGACGTAGGGGGAAACACAGATACGCAGTATTTT
v_call: TRBV19
clone_size: NA
d_call: NA
j_call: TRBJ2-3

cdr3_aa: CASSQEEGSYGYTF
cdr3_nt: TGTGCCAGTAGCCAGGAAGAGGGTTCCTATGGCTACACCTTC
v_call: TRBV19
clone_size: NA
d_call: NA
j_call: TRBJ1-2

cdr3_aa: CASSPEVQGGETQYF
cdr3_nt: TGCGCCAGCAGCCCGGAGGTTCAGGGAGGAGAGACCCAGTACTTC
v_call: TRBV5-1
clone_size: NA
d_call: NA
j_call: TRBJ2-5

cdr3_aa: CASSVGPAGASYNEQFF
cdr3_nt: TGTGCCAGCAGCGTAGGCCCAGCGGGGGCTTCCTACAATGAGCAGTTCTTC
v_call: TRBV9
clone_size: NA
d_call: TRBD2
j_call: TRBJ2-1

cdr3_aa: CASTAGGTADTQYF
cdr3_nt: TGTGCCAGCACCGCGGGGGGCACCGCAGATACGCAGTATTTT
v_call: TRBV6-6
clone_size: few
d_call: TRBD2
j_call: TRBJ2-3

cdr3_aa: CAISGGYGYTF
cdr3_nt: TGTGCCATTTCGGGGGGCTATGGCTACACCTTC
v_call: TRBV7-9
clone_size: NA
d_call: NA
j_call: TRBJ1-2

cdr3_aa: CASSAPSGGADGELFF
cdr3_nt: TGTGCCAGCAGCGCTCCTAGCGGGGGGGCCGACGGGGAGCTGTTTTTT
v_call: TRBV9
clone_size: NA
d_call: TRBD2
j_call: TRBJ2-2

cdr3_aa: CASSEGVAYEQYF
cdr3_nt: TGTGCCAGTAGTGAGGGGGTCGCCTACGAGCAGTACTTC
v_call: TRBV19
clone_size: NA
d_call: NA
j_call: TRBJ2-7

cdr3_aa: CASSEGSSGNTIYF
cdr3_nt: TGTGCCAGCAGTGAAGGGAGCTCTGGAAACACCATATATTTT
v_call: TRBV6-1
clone_size: few
d_call: NA
j_call: TRBJ1-3